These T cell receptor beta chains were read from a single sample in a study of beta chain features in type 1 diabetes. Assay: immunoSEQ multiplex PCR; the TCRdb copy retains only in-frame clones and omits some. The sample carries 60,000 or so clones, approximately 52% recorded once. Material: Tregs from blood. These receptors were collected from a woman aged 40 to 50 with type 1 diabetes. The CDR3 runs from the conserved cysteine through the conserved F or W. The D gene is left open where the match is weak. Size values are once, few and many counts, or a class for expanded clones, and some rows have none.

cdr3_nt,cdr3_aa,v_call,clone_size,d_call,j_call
TGTGCCAGCAGCTCGTTAGCGGGGGGTTTCTCGGTCTCCTACGAGCAGTACTTC,CASSSLAGGFSVSYEQYF,TRBV7-2,NA,TRBD2,TRBJ2-7
TGTGCCAGCAGCTTACGGCAGGGGGCCAGCGGGGAGCTGTTTTTT,CASSLRQGASGELFF,TRBV7-2,NA,TRBD1,TRBJ2-2
TGTGCCAGCAGTAGGACAGGGGGCGGATATAGCAATCAGCCCCAGCATTTT,CASSRTGGGYSNQPQHF,TRBV2,once,TRBD1,TRBJ1-5
TGTGCCAGCAGCTTAGAATCCTCCGGGACTGGGGGGAATGAGCAGTTCTTC,CASSLESSGTGGNEQFF,TRBV7-7,NA,NA,TRBJ2-1
TGTGCCAGCAGCTTAGACGAGTTTAATTCACCCCTCCACTTT,CASSLDEFNSPLHF,TRBV7-8,NA,NA,TRBJ1-6
TGTGCCAGCTCACCCGGAACAGACACTGAAGCTTTCTTT,CASSPGTDTEAFF,TRBV18,NA,NA,TRBJ1-1
TGTGCCAGCAGTCCCCCTGGAACAGGGTTCGGTCAGCCCCAGCATTTT,CASSPPGTGFGQPQHF,TRBV28,NA,NA,TRBJ1-5
TGTGCCAGCGGCACCCAGGGGGGCACTGAAGCTTTCTTT,CASGTQGGTEAFF,TRBV11-3,NA,TRBD1,TRBJ1-1
TGTGCCAGCAGTTACGGGGGGTATTCACCCCTCCACTTT,CASSYGGYSPLHF,TRBV6-5,NA,NA,TRBJ1-6
TGTGCCAGCAACTCCCCACTGAACACTGAAGCTTTCTTT,CASNSPLNTEAFF,TRBV6-5,NA,NA,TRBJ1-1
TGTGCCAGCAGTTACTTTAGGACTCAGTACGAGCAGTACTTC,CASSYFRTQYEQYF,TRBV6-6,NA,NA,TRBJ2-7
TGTGCCAGCAGCAGCGGGAGTGGAACAGATACGCAGTATTTT,CASSSGSGTDTQYF,TRBV6-4,once,TRBD2,TRBJ2-3
TGTGCCAGCAGCCTACTAGCGGGGGACCAAGAGACCCAGTACTTC,CASSLLAGDQETQYF,TRBV28,NA,TRBD2,TRBJ2-5
TGTGCCAGCAGCCCCAGACTAGCGGGGGGAGAGACCCAGTACTTC,CASSPRLAGGETQYF,TRBV7-2,NA,TRBD2,TRBJ2-5
TGCGCCAGCAGCTCCCGAGAAGCCGGGGAGCTGTTTTTT,CASSSREAGELFF,TRBV5-1,NA,NA,TRBJ2-2
TGTGCCAGCAGTTTTGCAGGCAGCTATGGCTACACCTTC,CASSFAGSYGYTF,TRBV27,NA,NA,TRBJ1-2
TGTGCCAGCAGCCCGAGACAGGGGCGGGCGGCCGGGGAGCTGTTTTTT,CASSPRQGRAAGELFF,TRBV5-4,NA,TRBD1,TRBJ2-2
TGTGCCAGCAGCTTAGCGGGCAGTCGGGGATTCTACAATGAGCAGTTCTTC,CASSLAGSRGFYNEQFF,TRBV7-9,NA,NA,TRBJ2-1
TGCGCCAGCAGCTCCGCGGGGTCGGGGACTGAAGCTTTCTTT,CASSSAGSGTEAFF,TRBV5-1,NA,NA,TRBJ1-1
TGTGCCAGCAGCTTGGCATCCTACAATGAGCAGTTCTTC,CASSLASYNEQFF,TRBV5-4,NA,NA,TRBJ2-1
TGTGCCAGCAGCTTGACAGGGTCCAACTCTGGAAACACCATATATTTT,CASSLTGSNSGNTIYF,TRBV7-2,NA,TRBD1,TRBJ1-3
TGTGCCAGCAGCTTTTTTGGCGGGCTGGCTGAAGCTTTCTTT,CASSFFGGLAEAFF,TRBV7-9,few,NA,TRBJ1-1
TGTGCCAGCAGCCTGACGGGACAGGGACCCTACGAGCAGTACTTC,CASSLTGQGPYEQYF,TRBV7-9,few,TRBD1,TRBJ2-7
TGTGCCAGCAATAGCTGCAATGAGCAGTTCTTC,CASNSCNEQFF,TRBV2,NA,NA,TRBJ2-1
TGTGCCAGCAGCTCCAGCGGGACATCCTACAATGAGCAGTTCTTC,CASSSSGTSYNEQFF,TRBV7-6,NA,NA,TRBJ2-1
TGCGCCAGCAGCTACGCCCCGACAGGTAGCTCCTACGAGCAGTACTTC,CASSYAPTGSSYEQYF,TRBV5-1,NA,NA,TRBJ2-7
TGTGCCAGCAGTTTTAGGGAGGCCGCCGTCAATCAGCCCCAGCATTTT,CASSFREAAVNQPQHF,TRBV27,NA,NA,TRBJ1-5
TGCGCCAGCAGCCAAGTTTGGGGAGGAGGCAATCAGCCCCAGCATTTT,CASSQVWGGGNQPQHF,TRBV4-3,NA,NA,TRBJ1-5
TGCGCCAGCAGCTCTGGGGGTTGGGGGCTCCAAGAGACCCAGTACTTC,CASSSGGWGLQETQYF,TRBV5-1,NA,NA,TRBJ2-5
TGTGCCAGCAGCAGGAGGGGCGAGCAGTACTTC,CASSRRGEQYF,TRBV7-2,NA,NA,TRBJ2-7
TGTGCCAGCAGCCCAGGGGTCCAGCAGTACTTC,CASSPGVQQYF,TRBV14,few,NA,TRBJ2-7
TGTGCCAGCAGCGTAGAACTAGCGGGAGTCCGTGAGCAGTTCTTC,CASSVELAGVREQFF,TRBV9,NA,TRBD2,TRBJ2-1
TGTGCCAGCAGCCAAGGGTTCGGGACCCAGTACTTC,CASSQGFGTQYF,TRBV4-2,NA,NA,TRBJ2-5
TGTGCCAGCAGCTCGACAGGGACTGAAGCTTTCTTT,CASSSTGTEAFF,TRBV7-2,NA,TRBD1,TRBJ1-1
TGTGCCGTAGGTGATCCGGGGTTTATGAACACTGAAGCTTTCTTT,CAVGDPGFMNTEAFF,TRBV19,NA,NA,TRBJ1-1
TGTGCCAGCAGCCCCTATAGCGGGAGCTCCTACAATGAGCAGTTCTTC,CASSPYSGSSYNEQFF,TRBV7-7,NA,TRBD2,TRBJ2-1
TGTGCCAGCAGGGTCCGGGACTTCCCCACAGATACGCAGTATTTT,CASRVRDFPTDTQYF,TRBV2,few,NA,TRBJ2-3
TGCGCCAGCAGCTACGGGGGGACATTGATGAACACTGAAGCTTTCTTT,CASSYGGTLMNTEAFF,TRBV5-1,NA,NA,TRBJ1-1
TGTGCCACCAGCAGAGGCGGGGTGGATGAGCAGTTCTTC,CATSRGGVDEQFF,TRBV15,NA,NA,TRBJ2-1
TGTGCCAGCAGCGTAGATTACGGTCCCTACGAGCAGTACTTC,CASSVDYGPYEQYF,TRBV9,once,NA,TRBJ2-7
TGTGCCAGCAGCTTAGCGCGGGGCTCTGAAGCTTTCTTT,CASSLARGSEAFF,TRBV7-2,few,NA,TRBJ1-1
TGTGCCAGCAGCCAAGATGGCGGGGGCGCGAACTATGGCTACACCTTC,CASSQDGGGANYGYTF,TRBV4-2,NA,NA,TRBJ1-2
TGTGCCAGCAGGGGGGACAGGGATAATTCACCCCTCCACTTT,CASRGDRDNSPLHF,TRBV5-5,NA,TRBD1,TRBJ1-6
TGTGCCAGCAGCCTGGTGGGAGGAAGCAATCAGCCCCAGCATTTT,CASSLVGGSNQPQHF,TRBV28,few,NA,TRBJ1-5
TGTGCCAGCAGCTCCCAGACAGGTTTCACCTACGAGCAGTACTTC,CASSSQTGFTYEQYF,TRBV5-5,NA,NA,TRBJ2-7
TGTGCCAGCAGTGAAGTTCGGGATTTTAACTCCGAGCAGTACTTC,CASSEVRDFNSEQYF,TRBV2,once,NA,TRBJ2-7
TGTGCCAGTAGTATACCGGGACTTCTGTTCGCGAACACCGGGGAGCTGTTTTTT,CASSIPGLLFANTGELFF,TRBV19,NA,NA,TRBJ2-2
TGTGCCAGCAGTTGGACTAGCGGGAGGTATGAGCAGTTCTTC,CASSWTSGRYEQFF,TRBV28,few,TRBD2,TRBJ2-1
TGTGCCAGCAGCGACCTCACAGCTAGCACAGATACGCAGTATTTT,CASSDLTASTDTQYF,TRBV9,few,NA,TRBJ2-3
TGTGCCAGCAGCTTTACCACCGGGACAGGGGCCGAAGCTTTCTTT,CASSFTTGTGAEAFF,TRBV7-3,NA,TRBD1,TRBJ1-1
TGTGCCAGCAGCCAAGAACTAGGGACAGGGGGGATTGGGGAACGGAATGAGCAGTTCTTC,CASSQELGTGGIGERNEQFF,TRBV4-2,NA,TRBD1,TRBJ2-1
TGTGCCAGCAGATGGGAGATGAACACTGAAGCTTTCTTT,CASRWEMNTEAFF,TRBV6-1,few,NA,TRBJ1-1
TGTGCCAGCAGCTTTGGGACAGGCGAGACCCAGTACTTC,CASSFGTGETQYF,TRBV7-2,NA,TRBD1,TRBJ2-5